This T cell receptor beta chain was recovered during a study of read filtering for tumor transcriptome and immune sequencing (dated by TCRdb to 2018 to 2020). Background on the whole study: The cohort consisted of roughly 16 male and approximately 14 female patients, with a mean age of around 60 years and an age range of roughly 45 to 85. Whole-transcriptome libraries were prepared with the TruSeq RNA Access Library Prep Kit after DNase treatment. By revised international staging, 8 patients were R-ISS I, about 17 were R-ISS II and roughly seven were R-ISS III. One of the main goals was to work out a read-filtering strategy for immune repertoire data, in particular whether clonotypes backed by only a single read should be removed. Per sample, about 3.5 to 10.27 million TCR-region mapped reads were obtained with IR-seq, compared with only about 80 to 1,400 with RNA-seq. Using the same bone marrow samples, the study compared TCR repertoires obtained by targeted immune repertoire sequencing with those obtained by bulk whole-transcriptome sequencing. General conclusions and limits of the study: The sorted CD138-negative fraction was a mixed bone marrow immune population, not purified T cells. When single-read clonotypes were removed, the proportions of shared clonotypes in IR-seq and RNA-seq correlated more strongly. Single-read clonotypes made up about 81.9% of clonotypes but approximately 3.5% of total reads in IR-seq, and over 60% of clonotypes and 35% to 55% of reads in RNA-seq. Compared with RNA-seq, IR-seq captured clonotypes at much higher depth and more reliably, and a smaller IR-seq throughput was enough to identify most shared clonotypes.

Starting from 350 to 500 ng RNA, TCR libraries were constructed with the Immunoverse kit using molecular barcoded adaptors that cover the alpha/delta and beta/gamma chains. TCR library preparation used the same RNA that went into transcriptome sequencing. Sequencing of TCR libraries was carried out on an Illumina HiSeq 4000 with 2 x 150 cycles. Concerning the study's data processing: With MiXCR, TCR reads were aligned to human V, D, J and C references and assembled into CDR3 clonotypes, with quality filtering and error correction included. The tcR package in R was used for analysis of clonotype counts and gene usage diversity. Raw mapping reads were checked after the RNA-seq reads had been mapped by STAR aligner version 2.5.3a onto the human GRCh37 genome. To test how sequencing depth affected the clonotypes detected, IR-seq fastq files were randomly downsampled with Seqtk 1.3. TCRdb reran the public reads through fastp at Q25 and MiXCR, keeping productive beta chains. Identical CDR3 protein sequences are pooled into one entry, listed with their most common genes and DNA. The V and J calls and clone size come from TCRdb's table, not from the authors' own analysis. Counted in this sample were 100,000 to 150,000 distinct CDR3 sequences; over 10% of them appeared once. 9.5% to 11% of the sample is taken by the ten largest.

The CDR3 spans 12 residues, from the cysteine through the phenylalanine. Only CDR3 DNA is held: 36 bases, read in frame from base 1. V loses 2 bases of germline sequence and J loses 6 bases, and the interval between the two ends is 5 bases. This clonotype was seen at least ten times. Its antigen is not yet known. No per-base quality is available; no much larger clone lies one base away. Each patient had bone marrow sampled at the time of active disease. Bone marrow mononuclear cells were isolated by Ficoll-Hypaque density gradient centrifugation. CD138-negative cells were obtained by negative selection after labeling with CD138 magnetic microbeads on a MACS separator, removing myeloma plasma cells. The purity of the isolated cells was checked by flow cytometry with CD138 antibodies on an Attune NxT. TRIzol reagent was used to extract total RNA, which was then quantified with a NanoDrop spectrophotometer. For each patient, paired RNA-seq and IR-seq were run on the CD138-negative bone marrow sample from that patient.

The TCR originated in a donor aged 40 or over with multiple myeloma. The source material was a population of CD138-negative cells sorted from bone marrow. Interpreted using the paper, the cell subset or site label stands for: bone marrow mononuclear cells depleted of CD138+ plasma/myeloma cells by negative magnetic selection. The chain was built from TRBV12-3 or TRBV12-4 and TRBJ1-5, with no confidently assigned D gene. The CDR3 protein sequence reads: CASSLRSQPQHF. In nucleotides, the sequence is TGTGCCAGCAGTTTACGGAGTCAGCCCCAGCATTTT.